A selection of T cell receptor beta chains follows, all from one sample in a study of blood T cells in healthy people across ages. TCRdb processed the 5' RACE reads anew with MiXCR; each CDR3 protein has one entry. Of about 1.8 million distinct CDR3 sequences listed, about 50% are singletons. The sequencing input was blood. These receptors all come from a woman aged 40 to 55 in good health. CDR3s include the opening cysteine and the closing phenylalanine or tryptophan. The order of the fields is J gene, clone size, CDR3 length, V gene, D gene, CDR3 DNA, CDR3 protein. The D gene is left open where the match is weak. A row's size may be missing; if present it is once, few, many or a size class.

J: TRBJ1-2
size: NA
length: 11
V: TRBV2
D: NA
DNA: TGTGCCAGCGAGGCTAACTATGGCTACACCTTC
CDR3: CASEANYGYTF

J: TRBJ2-1
size: NA
length: 18
V: TRBV13
D: TRBD1
DNA: TGTGCCAGCAGCTTAGGCCTAGGGGACAGGCCTTCCTACAATGAGCAGTTCTTC
CDR3: CASSLGLGDRPSYNEQFF

J: TRBJ2-7
size: NA
length: 15
V: TRBV19
D: TRBD1
DNA: TGTGCCAGCCGAACCCCCGGGACAGGCTCCGACGAGCAGTACTTC
CDR3: CASRTPGTGSDEQYF

J: TRBJ2-5
size: few
length: 14
V: TRBV5-1
D: TRBD1
DNA: TGCGCCAGCAGGAACGAACAGGGGATGGAGACCCAGTACTTC
CDR3: CASRNEQGMETQYF

J: TRBJ1-1
size: few
length: 13
V: TRBV7-9
D: NA
DNA: TGTGCCAGCAGCTTAGCCGGAGACAGGAGAGCTTTCTTT
CDR3: CASSLAGDRRAFF

J: TRBJ2-7
size: few
length: 14
V: TRBV3-1
D: TRBD2
DNA: TGTGCCAGCAGCCGTAGCGGGGGGGTCTACGAGCAGTACTTC
CDR3: CASSRSGGVYEQYF

J: TRBJ2-3
size: few
length: 12
V: TRBV28
D: NA
DNA: TGTGCCAGCTCCGAATTGGGTCGTATGCAGTATTTT
CDR3: CASSELGRMQYF

J: TRBJ2-1
size: NA
length: 15
V: TRBV4-3
D: TRBD1
DNA: TGCGCCAGCAGCCAATACAGGGGCTCCTACAATGAGCAGTTCTTC
CDR3: CASSQYRGSYNEQFF

J: TRBJ2-3
size: few
length: 14
V: TRBV5-1
D: NA
DNA: TGCGCCAGCAGCTTAAAATCTAGCACAGATACGCAGTATTTT
CDR3: CASSLKSSTDTQYF

J: TRBJ2-7
size: NA
length: 15
V: TRBV27
D: TRBD2
DNA: TGTGCCAGCAGTTCCTCGGGAGGGACACGCTACGAGCAGTACTTC
CDR3: CASSSSGGTRYEQYF

J: TRBJ2-3
size: many
length: 12
V: TRBV7-2
D: NA
DNA: TGTGCCAGCAGCTTGACCCAAGATACGCAGTATTTT
CDR3: CASSLTQDTQYF

J: TRBJ1-2
size: NA
length: 15
V: TRBV4-3
D: TRBD1
DNA: TGCGCCAGCAGCCAGATTAGACAGGGGGCGGATGGCTACACCTTC
CDR3: CASSQIRQGADGYTF

J: TRBJ2-5
size: NA
length: 12
V: TRBV6-2/TRBV6-3
D: NA
DNA: TGTGCCAGCGGCGAAGTAGCAGAGACCCAGTACTTC
CDR3: CASGEVAETQYF

J: TRBJ2-3
size: few
length: 12
V: TRBV28
D: TRBD2
DNA: TGTGCCAGCAGTTTAGGGACTAGCTCTACGTATTTT
CDR3: CASSLGTSSTYF

J: TRBJ2-7
size: NA
length: 14
V: TRBV4-2
D: NA
DNA: TGTGCCAGCAGCGCTGCAGATGTATCCTACGAGCAGTACTTC
CDR3: CASSAADVSYEQYF

J: TRBJ2-6
size: few
length: 19
V: TRBV20-1
D: TRBD1
DNA: TGCAGTGCTACCGGACAGGGGGCTGGGTGTTGCTCTGGGGCCAACGTCCTGACTTTC
CDR3: CSATGQGAGCCSGANVLTF

J: TRBJ2-1
size: NA
length: 17
V: TRBV12-3/TRBV12-4
D: NA
DNA: TGTGCCAGCAGCCCGGGTAGGGTAACCCTCTCCTACAATGAGCAGTTCTTC
CDR3: CASSPGRVTLSYNEQFF

J: TRBJ2-3
size: NA
length: 16
V: TRBV20-1
D: TRBD2
DNA: TGCAGTGCTAGCGAACCGGGACTAGCGGGCAGAGATACGCAGTATTTT
CDR3: CSASEPGLAGRDTQYF

J: TRBJ2-5
size: few
length: 17
V: TRBV20-1
D: TRBD1
DNA: TGCAGTGCGAGACGCCGGGACAGGGGCCGTATAATAGAGACCCAGTACTTC
CDR3: CSARRRDRGRIIETQYF

J: TRBJ2-1
size: few
length: 13
V: TRBV7-9
D: NA
DNA: TGTGCCAGCAGCTTAGACAGCGGCACTGAGCAGTTCTTC
CDR3: CASSLDSGTEQFF

J: TRBJ2-1
size: NA
length: 14
V: TRBV20-1
D: TRBD2
DNA: TGCAGTGCTATTACCGGGACTAGCACTAATGAGCAGTTCTTC
CDR3: CSAITGTSTNEQFF

J: TRBJ2-3
size: NA
length: 15
V: TRBV4-2
D: NA
DNA: TGTGCCAGCAGCCAAGAGGTCAGGGGTGTAGATACGCAGTATTTT
CDR3: CASSQEVRGVDTQYF

J: TRBJ2-3
size: NA
length: 17
V: TRBV5-5
D: NA
DNA: TGTGCCAGCAGCTTGGCATACCGGCGTTCTAGCACAGATACGCAGTATTTT
CDR3: CASSLAYRRSSTDTQYF

J: TRBJ1-1
size: once
length: 13
V: TRBV11-2
D: NA
DNA: TGTGCCAGCAGCTTGGGGGTGAATCGGGGAGCTTTCTTT
CDR3: CASSLGVNRGAFF

J: TRBJ2-3
size: few
length: 15
V: TRBV7-2
D: TRBD1
DNA: TGTGCCAGCAGCTTAGCGAAAGGGGGCCGAAATACGCAGTATTTT
CDR3: CASSLAKGGRNTQYF

J: TRBJ2-4
size: few
length: 14
V: TRBV5-1
D: NA
DNA: TGCGCCAGCAGAAAGACCCAGGCCAAAAACATTCAGTACTTC
CDR3: CASRKTQAKNIQYF

J: TRBJ2-1
size: NA
length: 15
V: TRBV12-3/TRBV12-4
D: TRBD2
DNA: TGTGCCAGCAGGGCTCGGACTAGCGGATACAATGAGCAGTTCTTC
CDR3: CASRARTSGYNEQFF

J: TRBJ2-2
size: few
length: 15
V: TRBV10-3
D: NA
DNA: TGTGCCATCAGTGAGTCGCAGGGGAGCACCGGGGAGCTGTTTTTT
CDR3: CAISESQGSTGELFF

J: TRBJ2-7
size: few
length: 13
V: TRBV7-9
D: NA
DNA: TGTGCCAGCAGCTTAGGCCAGGCTCGGGAGCAGTACTTC
CDR3: CASSLGQAREQYF

J: TRBJ1-6
size: NA
length: 18
V: TRBV28
D: TRBD1
DNA: TGTGCCAGCCAGGGGCGCAGGGGGACGGAAACCTATAATTCACCCCTCCACTTT
CDR3: CASQGRRGTETYNSPLHF

J: TRBJ2-1
size: NA
length: 14
V: TRBV2
D: NA
DNA: TGTGCCAGCAAGGACGGTAGCTCCTACGATGAGCAGTTCTTC
CDR3: CASKDGSSYDEQFF

J: TRBJ2-5
size: NA
length: 17
V: TRBV3-1
D: TRBD2
DNA: TGTGCCAGCAGCCAAGATCCGCGGGGGGGCTCCTACAATGAGCAGTACTTC
CDR3: CASSQDPRGGSYNEQYF

J: TRBJ2-5
size: few
length: 17
V: TRBV6-6
D: TRBD2
DNA: TGTGCCAGCAGTCATAACCGACTAGCGGGGGGCCAAGAGACCCAGTACTTC
CDR3: CASSHNRLAGGQETQYF

J: TRBJ2-7
size: NA
length: 14
V: TRBV5-6
D: NA
DNA: TGTGCCAGCAGGCTAGGGGGAGGGCCGGCCGAGCAGTACTTC
CDR3: CASRLGGGPAEQYF

J: TRBJ2-3
size: once
length: 16
V: TRBV10-2
D: NA
DNA: TGCGCCAGCAGTGGGAGAAACCGTTGGGGCACAGATACGCAGTATTTT
CDR3: CASSGRNRWGTDTQYF

J: TRBJ2-2
size: NA
length: 16
V: TRBV27
D: TRBD1
DNA: TGTGCCAGCAGTTTATTCTGGGACAGGTTCACCGGGGAGCTGTTTTTT
CDR3: CASSLFWDRFTGELFF

J: TRBJ2-3
size: NA
length: 17
V: TRBV7-9
D: NA
DNA: TGTGCCAGCAGCTCCGCCCCGGGCAGGGGTGACACAGATACGCAGTATTTT
CDR3: CASSSAPGRGDTDTQYF

J: TRBJ2-5
size: few
length: 15
V: TRBV9
D: TRBD2
DNA: TGTGCCAGCAGCGTAGGGACTAGCTGGGGCGAGACCCAGTACTTC
CDR3: CASSVGTSWGETQYF

J: TRBJ2-7
size: few
length: 14
V: TRBV7-9
D: NA
DNA: TGTGCCAGCAGCTTAGGGCTAGCGATCTACGAGCAGTACTTC
CDR3: CASSLGLAIYEQYF

J: TRBJ1-5
size: NA
length: 15
V: TRBV4-2
D: TRBD1
DNA: TGTGCCAGCAGCCCTCGGACAGGGAGCAATCAGCCCCAGCATTTT
CDR3: CASSPRTGSNQPQHF

J: TRBJ2-1
size: once
length: 16
V: TRBV6-5
D: NA
DNA: TGTGCCAGCGCATTTAGGAGCCTCCCCCTGGTAAATGAGCAGTTCTTC
CDR3: CASAFRSLPLVNEQFF

J: TRBJ2-1
size: NA
length: 15
V: TRBV5-1
D: NA
DNA: TGCGCCAGCAGCGGTGGAGGTACCACCTACAATGAGCAGTTCTTC
CDR3: CASSGGGTTYNEQFF

J: TRBJ2-3
size: NA
length: 15
V: TRBV20-1
D: NA
DNA: TGCAGTGCCTCCCCTCGACCTGAACGGACAGATACGCAGTATTTT
CDR3: CSASPRPERTDTQYF

J: TRBJ2-1
size: few
length: 13
V: TRBV20-1
D: NA
DNA: TGCAGTGCTAGGTCAGGGGATATCAATGAGCAGTTCTTC
CDR3: CSARSGDINEQFF

J: TRBJ2-3
size: few
length: 13
V: TRBV7-2
D: NA
DNA: TGTGCCAGCAGCCAACACAGGACAGATACGCAGTATTTT
CDR3: CASSQHRTDTQYF

J: TRBJ1-1
size: NA
length: 13
V: TRBV20-1
D: NA
DNA: TGCAGTGCTAGATCGACAAAGACCCTTGAAGCTTTCTTT
CDR3: CSARSTKTLEAFF

J: TRBJ1-6
size: few
length: 14
V: TRBV28
D: NA
DNA: TGTGCCAGTGCTCCGGGACATCATAATTCACCCCTCCACTTT
CDR3: CASAPGHHNSPLHF

J: TRBJ2-7
size: once
length: 14
V: TRBV10-1
D: NA
DNA: TGCGCCAGCAGTGAGAGGAACTTAGGGGACGAGCAGTACTTC
CDR3: CASSERNLGDEQYF

J: TRBJ2-1
size: few
length: 14
V: TRBV20-1
D: TRBD2
DNA: TGCAGTGCAAACAGCGGGGGGGCCTCCGGTGAGCAGTTCTTC
CDR3: CSANSGGASGEQFF

J: TRBJ2-3
size: NA
length: 16
V: TRBV20-1
D: TRBD2
DNA: TGCAGTGCCCCGGTTTCGTTTCCGACTAGCACAGATACGCGGTATTTT
CDR3: CSAPVSFPTSTDTRYF

J: TRBJ1-2
size: NA
length: 17
V: TRBV28
D: NA
DNA: TGTGCCAGCAGCTTTTTCGCCGACAGAGTCGCGAACTATGGCTACACCTTC
CDR3: CASSFFADRVANYGYTF

J: TRBJ2-1
size: NA
length: 16
V: TRBV3-1
D: NA
DNA: TGTGCCAGCAACCAAGATATGCGGGGGCCCTACAATGAGCAGTTCTTC
CDR3: CASNQDMRGPYNEQFF

J: TRBJ2-7
size: few
length: 14
V: TRBV3-1
D: TRBD1
DNA: TGTGCCAGCAGGGACAGGGCAAACCCCTACGAGCAGTACTTC
CDR3: CASRDRANPYEQYF

J: TRBJ2-7
size: once
length: 14
V: TRBV7-2
D: TRBD2
DNA: TGTGCCAGCAGAAAGTCCGGGGGGGCGAGCGAGCAGTACTTC
CDR3: CASRKSGGASEQYF

J: TRBJ2-3
size: NA
length: 15
V: TRBV11-1
D: NA
DNA: TGTGCCAGCAGCCGCGGGATCGACAGCACAGATACGCAGTATTTT
CDR3: CASSRGIDSTDTQYF

J: TRBJ1-5
size: NA
length: 14
V: TRBV24-1
D: NA
DNA: TGTGCCACCGCGGAGGCTGTTAGTGATCAGCCCCAGCATTTT
CDR3: CATAEAVSDQPQHF

J: TRBJ1-2
size: NA
length: 14
V: TRBV7-9
D: NA
DNA: TGTGCCAGCAGCTTACTCTCTATAGGCTCTGGCTACACCTTC
CDR3: CASSLLSIGSGYTF

J: TRBJ2-7
size: NA
length: 15
V: TRBV7-2
D: NA
DNA: TGTGCCAGCAGCTCCGTCCCAGGGGGGTCCTACGAGCAGTACTTC
CDR3: CASSSVPGGSYEQYF

J: TRBJ1-1
size: NA
length: 14
V: TRBV7-2
D: NA
DNA: TGTGCCAGCAGCCCCGGACTGGCGAACACTGAAGCTTTCTTT
CDR3: CASSPGLANTEAFF